The 29 T cell receptor beta chains in this list originate from one sample, sequenced in a study of patients and donors after allogeneic stem cell transplantation (dated by TCRdb to the early 2020s). The library was generated by RT-PCR. The run used a NextSeq 550. Starting from the raw public reads, TCRdb applied fastp trimming at Q25, assembled clones with MiXCR and retained in-frame beta chains. Identical CDR3 proteins give one entry, which carries the most common genes and DNA. This sample comprises hundreds of thousands of distinct CDR3 sequences, under 20% of them detected only once. 6% to 8% of the sample is taken by the ten largest. Specimen: blood, either unsorted or a sorted T cell fraction (not recorded which). The receptors shown here come from a human donor who was either an allogeneic HSCT recipient or a stem cell or donor lymphocyte infusion donor (not recorded which). It is not recorded whose cells these are; they may come from a transplant donor.

The rearrangement joins TRBV9 to TRBJ2-5, with D unclear. Trimming shortened V by 0 bases and J by 1 base, and 7 bases separated the two germline ends. The CDR3 runs 14 residues. The germline V gene has CDR1 SGDLS and CDR2 YYNGEE. The CDR3 DNA reads TGTGCCAGCAGCGTAGGAGTAAGCCAAGAGACCCAGTACTTC. The encoded protein is CASSVGVSQETQYF. The variable domain in full, completed from reference TRBV9 and TRBJ2-5, reads DSGVTQTPKHLITATGQRVTLRCSPRSGDLSVYWYQQSLDQGLQFLIQYYNGEERAKGNILERFSAQQFPDLHSELNLSSLELGDSALYFCASSVGVSQETQYFGPGTRLLVL.

In its sample, this clonotype was seen many times. The chain has TRBV12-3 or TRBV12-4 and TRBJ1-5, with a possible D match to TRBD1 (5 bases). This CDR3 contains 15 residues. Trimming removed 5 bases from V and 0 bases from J, with 11 bases in between. CDR3 amino acids: CASSPRTNSNQPQHF. The CDR3 DNA reads TGTGCCAGCAGTCCCAGGACAAATAGCAATCAGCCCCAGCATTTT.

The chain has TRBV11-2 and TRBJ2-4; TRBD2 aligns across 7 bases. Germline assignment: CDR1 SGHAT and CDR2 FQNNGV. The CDR3 contains 18 residues. V lost 2 bases, J lost 0 bases, and 10 bases stayed unmatched. The chain's CDR3 is CASSLSGIWSGAKNIQYF. In nucleotides, the CDR3 is TGTGCCAGCAGCTTAAGCGGGATCTGGTCCGGAGCCAAAAACATTCAGTACTTC.

This clonotype has more than one count but fewer than ten. The chain uses TRBV18 and TRBJ1-3; unclear D gene. The CDR3 extends over 12 amino acids. V dropped 3 bases and J dropped 5 bases, with 5 bases sitting between them. The germline V gene encodes CDR1 KGHSH and CDR2 LQKENI. CDR3 in DNA: TGTGCCAGCTCACCGTTGAGAAACACCATATATTTT. It translates to CASSPLRNTIYF.

This clonotype was picked up a small number of times. This chain uses TRBV3-1 with TRBJ2-7; 7 nucleotides align to TRBD2. Germline CDR1 is LGHDT and CDR2 is YNNKEL (reference sequence). CDR3 length equals 15 residues. The V and J ends lost 4 bases and 2 bases, in that order; junction bases with no gene match: 8. CDR3 region: CASSLGRLAAYEQYF. CDR3 nucleotide sequence: TGTGCCAGCAGCCTCGGACGGCTAGCGGCCTACGAGCAGTACTTC.

This clonotype was seen only a few times. The J gene is TRBJ1-2, the V gene TRBV29-1, with D possibly matching TRBD1 (5 bases). Germline loops: CDR1 SQVTM, CDR2 ANQGSEA. The ends were cut back, 3 bases at V and 5 bases at J, with 16 bases in the middle. The CDR3 contains 14 residues. CDR3: CSVERRGIKYGYTF. Written as DNA, the CDR3 is TGCAGCGTTGAGAGGCGGGGCATAAAATATGGCTACACCTTC.

This clonotype was detected only a few times. The chain links TRBV14 to TRBJ1-2; 7 positions match TRBD1. Trimming removed 1 base from V and 5 bases from J; junction bases left unmatched: 7. The CDR3 has 15 amino acids. Looked up from germline, CDR1 is SGHDN and CDR2 is FVKESK. The CDR3 DNA reads as TGTGCCAGCAGCCAAGTGACAGGGCAGCGGTATGGCTACACCTTC. As protein: CASSQVTGQRYGYTF.

The chain carries TRBV10-3 and TRBJ2-7; TRBD2 might be the D (5 bases). The length of the CDR3 is 12 residues. Deletions cut 5 bases from V and 2 bases from J, with 7 bases between. Germline lookup yields CDR1 ENHRY and CDR2 SYGVKD. Here the CDR3 DNA reads TGTGCCATCAGTCAACTAGCCTACGAGCAGTACTTC. It specifies CAISQLAYEQYF.

The J gene is TRBJ1-4, the V gene TRBV6-5, with 9 bases aligning to TRBD1. V was pared by 2 bases and J by 6 bases, with 10 bases of the junction left unmatched. CDR1 and CDR2 from the germline V gene are MNHEY and SVGAGI. This CDR3 is 17 amino acids long. CDR3 bases: TGTGCCAGCAGTTACCCATGGAGGGGACAGGGTGATGAAAAACTGTTTTTT. Amino acids: CASSYPWRGQGDEKLFF.

The rearrangement uses TRBV7-3 and TRBJ1-1; TRBD1 matches at 7 bases. The CDR3 is made up of 13 amino acids. The germline CDR1 and CDR2 sequences are SGHTA and FQGTGA. Trimming removed 4 bases from V and 4 bases from J; junction bases left unmatched: 3. The CDR3 region has the DNA TGTGCCAGCAGCTCCTCAGGGGGCACTGAAGCTTTCTTT. Translating gives CASSSSGGTEAFF.

There are many counts of this clonotype. The CDR3, as DNA: TGTGCCAGGGGACTAGCGGAGACGCAGTATTTT. Its protein is CARGLAETQYF. This rearrangement joins TRBV10-3 to TRBJ2-3, with 11 bases lining up with TRBD2. CDR3 length: 11 residues. Trimming cost V 10 bases and J 9 bases; bases outside gene matches: 3. Per the germline V gene, CDR1 is ENHRY and CDR2 is SYGVKD.

This clonotype was detected a few times. The rearrangement joins TRBV13 to TRBJ2-2; D gene unclear. Trimming pared 5 bases from V and 7 bases from J, leaving 14 bases between. CDR3 length: 14 amino acids. Germline CDR1 PRHDT, CDR2 FYEKMQ (reference sequence). The DNA of the CDR3 is TGTGCCAGCAGCCAAGCCCTATTTCTCGGGGAGCTGTTTTTT. It yields the protein CASSQALFLGELFF.

This clonotype was counted between two and nine times. V and J are TRBV6-5 and TRBJ1-5; D call uncertain. Trimming removed 2 bases at V and 1 base at J, with 9 bases between. Germline V gene data show CDR1 as MNHEY and CDR2 as SVGAGI. This CDR3 is 15 amino acids long. The DNA for the CDR3 is TGTGCCAGCAGTTACGCGGGGTCGAGCAATCAGCCCCAGCATTTT. This codes for CASSYAGSSNQPQHF.

In this sample, this clonotype turned up a few times. V gene TRBV5-1 combines with J gene TRBJ2-7; 10 nucleotides align to TRBD1. The V and J ends lost 0 bases and 4 bases, in that order; junction bases with no gene match: 7. Per germline, CDR1 SGHRS and CDR2 YFSETQ. The length of the CDR3 is 16 residues. CDR3 sequence reads: CASSLVPGQGSYEQYF. The CDR3 coding sequence is TGCGCCAGCAGCTTGGTTCCGGGACAGGGGAGTTACGAGCAGTACTTC.

The rearrangement links TRBV7-4 to TRBJ2-7, with D perhaps given as TRBD1 or TRBD2 (6 bases each). The V and J ends lost 1 base and 6 bases respectively, with 22 bases between them. CDR3 length: 17 amino acids. Germline V lookup: CDR1 SGHVT, CDR2 SQSDAQ. CDR3 loop: CASSLEGGRGSGFEQYF. For the CDR3, the DNA is TGTGCCAGCAGCTTAGAGGGGGGTCGGGGGAGCGGATTCGAGCAGTACTTC.

The chain recombines TRBV7-3 with TRBJ1-1; D is ambiguous. V lost 4 bases, J lost 4 bases, and 10 bases lay in between. CDR1 is SGHTA and CDR2 is FQGTGA in the germline V gene. This CDR3 is 13 amino acids long. The CDR3 reads CASSSGGSTEAFF. The CDR3 DNA reads TGTGCCAGCAGCTCGGGAGGGAGCACTGAAGCTTTCTTT.

This clonotype was observed many times. The chain employs TRBV12-3 or TRBV12-4 and TRBJ2-1; TRBD2 matches at 11 bases. The CDR3 has 16 amino acids. V gave up 3 bases and J gave up 9 bases; unmatched junction bases: 10. The CDR3, as DNA: TGTGCCAGCAGTTTTAGGCAAACTAGCGGGGGCGGTGAGCAGTTCTTC. It translates to CASSFRQTSGGGEQFF.

The chain couples TRBV12-3 or TRBV12-4 to TRBJ2-2, with TRBD2 matching 7 bases. The CDR3 loop spans 16 amino acids. The J segment lost 2 bases and the V segment lost 5 bases, leaving 8 bases of the junction unmatched. Here the CDR3 DNA reads TGTGCCAGCAGTAGTGAGCGGGGAGGAAACACCGGGGAGCTGTTTTTT. It encodes CASSSERGGNTGELFF.

This clonotype was counted only a few times. This chain uses TRBV29-1 with TRBJ2-5; 8 bases match TRBD2. V lost 4 bases and J lost 5; bases outside the gene matches: 6. Germline V gene lookup returns CDR1 SQVTM and CDR2 ANQGSEA. The CDR3 spans 13 residues. CDR3 region: CSVGGGRMETQYF. The CDR3, as DNA: TGCAGCGTTGGCGGGGGGCGCATGGAGACCCAGTACTTC.

V gene TRBV20-1 combines with J gene TRBJ1-3; D gene ambiguous. V gave up 6 bases and J gave up 0 bases, with 12 bases separating them. CDR1 is DFQATT and CDR2 is SNEGSKA in the germline V gene (reference sequence). This CDR3 spans 14 amino acids. The CDR3 DNA reads as TGCAGTGCCAGTAGATGGGTCTCTGGAAACACCATATATTTT. Amino acids: CSASRWVSGNTIYF.

This clonotype was observed a few times. The chain carries TRBV6-4 and TRBJ2-1; TRBD2 might be the D (5 bases). The CDR3 totals 15 residues. Looked up from germline, CDR1 is MRHNA and CDR2 is SNTAGT. V was shortened by 8 bases and J by 1 base, with 15 bases between the two germline ends. CDR3 protein: CASRTPDSSYNEQFF. The CDR3 nucleotides read TGTGCCAGCCGGACCCCGGACTCGTCCTACAATGAGCAGTTCTTC.

V is TRBV7-6 and J is TRBJ2-7, with D possibly called TRBD1 or TRBD2 (5 bases each). This CDR3 contains 14 residues. V lost 1 base to trimming and J lost 7 bases, with 14 bases between them. Germline V gene sequence: CDR1 SGHVS, CDR2 FNYEAQ. In DNA form, the CDR3 reads TGTGCCAGCAGCTTAGACGGGACCACGAATGAGCAGTACTTC. As protein: CASSLDGTTNEQYF.

This clonotype was counted between two and nine times. The J gene is TRBJ2-1, the V gene TRBV6-1; TRBD2 aligns across 10 bases. With 6 bases clipped from V and 7 bases from J, the junction kept 9 bases outside the gene matches. Per the germline V gene, CDR1 is MNHNS and CDR2 is SASEGT. The CDR3 spans 15 residues. CDR3 DNA sequence: TGTGCCAGCAGACCAAGCGGGAGGGCCGTTAATGAGCAGTTCTTC. Protein product: CASRPSGRAVNEQFF.

The V gene is TRBV7-9, the J gene TRBJ1-2; possibly TRBD1 for D (5 bases). V was clipped by 5 bases and J by 5 bases, with 18 bases between them. The CDR3 covers 15 residues. Per germline, CDR1 SEHNR and CDR2 FQNEAQ (reference sequence). CDR3 amino acids: CASSPAQARVYGYTF. CDR3 DNA: TGTGCCAGCAGCCCTGCCCAGGCCAGGGTATATGGCTACACCTTC.

V usage is TRBV5-1 and J usage is TRBJ2-1; no definite D call. CDR3 length: 15 amino acids. The V gene lost 0 bases and the J gene lost 6 bases, with 13 bases spanning the gap. Per the germline V gene, CDR1 is SGHRS and CDR2 is YFSETQ. The CDR3 spells CASSLEAQAANEQFF. CDR3 nucleotide sequence: TGCGCCAGCAGCTTGGAAGCCCAGGCGGCCAATGAGCAGTTCTTC.

The table lists this clonotype with a few counts. V is TRBV6-5 and J is TRBJ2-7; D assignment may be TRBD1 or TRBD2 (5 bases each). The V and J ends lost 6 bases and 4 bases respectively, with 10 bases between them. This CDR3 contains 12 residues. Germline V lookup: CDR1 MNHEY, CDR2 SVGAGI. DNA of the CDR3: TGTGCCAGCAGCACCGGGACGTACGAGCAGTACTTC. Residues: CASSTGTYEQYF.

This chain links TRBV4-1 with TRBJ2-1; tentative D call: TRBD2 (5 bases). V was pared by 4 bases and J by 8 bases, with 15 bases between. CDR1 is MGHRA, CDR2 YSYEKL, per germline. There are 14 residues in the CDR3. CDR3 nucleotides: TGCGCCAGCAGCCTAGGACCTAGCTCGGATGAGCAGTTCTTC. Encoded protein: CASSLGPSSDEQFF.

The chain has TRBV20-1 and TRBJ2-5; possibly TRBD1 for D (6 bases). The V end was cut by 2 bases, the J end by 0 bases, with 13 bases between. The CDR3 spans 15 residues. Per the germline V gene, CDR1 is DFQATT and CDR2 is SNEGSKA (reference sequence). CDR3 sequence: CSARRDITYQETQYF. CDR3 sequence (DNA): TGCAGTGCTAGACGGGACATAACTTACCAAGAGACCCAGTACTTC.

The chain combines TRBV6-2 or TRBV6-3 with TRBJ2-1; TRBD2 is a possible D gene (6 bases). The V end lost 2 bases, the J end lost 1 base, and 9 bases lay between the germline ends. Germline CDR1 reads MNHEY; CDR2 reads SVGEGT. CDR3 length equals 15 residues. The CDR3 spells CASSYRLDSYNEQFF. The CDR3 nucleotides read TGTGCCAGCAGTTACAGACTAGATTCCTACAATGAGCAGTTCTTC.